This T cell receptor beta chain was documented in a study of blood T cells in healthy people across ages (dated by TCRdb to about 2015). For the study in its entirety: In model experiments, roughly one uniquely barcoded TCR beta cDNA molecule per two T cells was captured by template switching. For two donors (one aged 18 to 29 and one aged 80 or older), the study analyzed two additional independent replicas of 1 million unique cDNA reads from the same blood draw. Four age groups were formed from the donors: young (average approximately 15 years), middle-aged (roughly 38), aged (over 55) and long-lived (around 82). To track age-related changes in TCR beta repertoire diversity, the study relied on deep sequencing normalized with unique cDNA molecular identifiers. To avoid experimental bias, donors of different ages were randomly spread across the sequencing lanes. The investigation overall reported the following: A strong correlation was found between observed TCR beta diversity and the percentage of naive T cells measured by flow cytometry. Observed TCR beta diversity per million T cells fell roughly linearly with age, and a significant reduction was already apparent by age roughly 40. Estimates of total diversity based on one million sequenced T cells were considered lower bounds and underestimates. Conclusive comparison of naive and antigen-experienced compartments was prevented by the profiling of bulk unsorted PBMCs. Compared with the aged group, more naive CD4+ T cells, fewer expanded clones and increased TCR diversity were shown by the long-lived group, suggesting age selection. The CMV infection status of donors was not known, potentially confounding age-related changes in expanded clonotypes.

Library method: 5' RACE. These reads were obtained on an Illumina HiSeq 2500. The second PCR ran for roughly 7 to 12 cycles and used a J-beta primer mix along with a sample-barcoded 5' primer. A template-switch 5' adaptor carrying 12 random nucleotides introduced a unique molecular identifier onto each TCR beta cDNA molecule. At least 2.5 million CDR3-containing paired-end reads were obtained from each sample. First-strand cDNA synthesis was performed from all RNA using the Mint cDNA synthesis kit, with priming by a TRBC-specific oligonucleotide. Following uracil-DNA glycosylase treatment, all cDNA underwent a first 18-cycle PCR with the universal primers M1SS and BC2_uni_R. Concerning the study's data processing: Normalization of each sample was performed by random selection of 1 million high-quality reads, each carrying a distinct molecular identifier. Reads sharing molecular identifiers were discarded rather than binned into consensus sequences. CDR3 identification, clonotype clustering and error correction used MiTCR with a Q25 quality threshold and the strictest error-elimination algorithm. A nonparametric unseen species model with Euler transformation was used to estimate lower-bound total TCR beta diversity. In-frame beta chains were kept once TCRdb had trimmed the public reads at Q25 with fastp and called clones with MiXCR. CDR3 protein duplicates are merged, each entry listing the most common genes and DNA. TCRdb's processing, not the authors' own work, is the source of the V and J calls. In all, the sample holds approximately 800,000 distinct CDR3 sequences, and roughly 60% of those were seen once. The ten largest account for 28% of the sample.

A remark on this clonotype: Its antigen has not been determined. Base qualities are not provided; no much larger clone lies one nucleotide away.

Reading from cysteine to phenylalanine, the CDR3 counts 14 amino acids. The sequence is cut down to CDR3 DNA, 42 bases in frame from base 1. The V end loses 2 bases and the J end loses 10 bases, and a stretch of 17 bases separates them. CDR1 and CDR2, per the germline V gene, are MDHEN and SYDVKM. Systemically healthy Caucasian individuals from Russia, approximately 39 in total and aged roughly 6 to 100 years, were included as donors. Each donor gave ten milliliters of peripheral blood, drawn into EDTA-treated Vacutainer tubes. PBMCs were isolated by Ficoll-Paque density-gradient centrifugation, with at least 6 million obtained per sample. Trizol reagent was used to extract total RNA from PBMCs, with at least 6 micrograms per sample. For every donor, flow cytometry on a PBMC aliquot measured the percentage of naive CD45RAhigh/CD27high T cells.

The chain was built from TRBV28 and TRBJ1-2, with the D gene call left open. The TCR originated in a man aged 25 to 40 in good health. The sample taken for sequencing was blood. Here is the DNA: TGTGCCAGCAGTTTAGAGGGCAGGAGAGAACTCTACACCTTC. Translated, it reads CASSLEGRRELYTF.